This TCR beta chain is drawn from a study of CD8+ T cells in alopecia areata. Study as a whole: The study gave tofacitinib for 6 to 18 months, then 6 months off drug. Treated patients were scored for severity by percent of scalp affected.

Treatment described: oral pan-JAK inhibitor, 5-10 mg twice daily. As concerns this clone: Its matching antigen is unknown.

Study-wide findings and caveats: For lesional scalp, especially alopecia totalis/universalis, clonality was higher than in normal scalp. Baseline CD8+ expansion's link to response remains uncertain, as there was one nonresponder.

The sequencing template was cDNA reverse transcribed from extracted RNA. Only in-frame clones appear in the TCRdb table, and some are missing; sequencing was by immunoSEQ multiplex PCR. The sample contains some 180,000 clones, about 47% of which appear only once. The input for sequencing was CD8+ T cells sorted from blood, taken around week 54, from a patient treated with tofacitinib. The receptor was derived from a human donor with alopecia areata.

The CDR3, as DNA: TGTGCCAGCAGTACCCAGGGGAGCTCCTACGAGCAGTACTTC. Translation gives CASSTQGSSYEQYF. The chain uses TRBV27 and TRBJ2-7, with D tentatively TRBD1 (6 bases). The CDR3 is 14 residues long. Trimming took 5 bases from V and 0 from J, leaving 11 bases between them. CDR1 and CDR2 (germline): MNHEY, SMNVEV (reference sequence).